This TCR beta chain was observed in a study of blood T cell repertoires in acute mononucleosis (dated by TCRdb to the early 2020s). Regarding the research as a whole: To capture the primary response, acute-phase samples were obtained within 2 weeks of when symptoms began. The mean blood EBV load was approximately 3.8 log10 genome copies per million B cells in acute infection and over 2 at convalescence. During acute infection, mean YVL-BR-specific and GLC-BM-specific cells made up about 2% and 1% of blood CD8 T cells.

The time point label on this specimen signifies: acute infectious mononucleosis, at clinical presentation within 2 weeks of symptom onset (visit 1). The study tracked CD8 T cell responses to two immunodominant EBV epitopes, BRLF1 109 (YVL-BR) and BMLF1 280 (GLC-BM), over primary infection. Primary EBV infection was taken to be indicated by a positive serum heterophile antibody test and EBV viral capsid antigen-specific IgM. Total CD8 T cells were first enriched from PBMCs by magnetic positive selection (MACS). A FACSAria III was used to sort live CD3+ CD8+ tetramer+ cells to a purity above 90%. Cell sorting used a PE-conjugated tetramer carrying the BRLF1 109-117 peptide. TCR repertoires of EBV epitope-specific CD8 T cells were deep-sequenced directly ex vivo after tetramer sorting, at acute infection and at convalescence. A few people aged roughly 18 to 30 with clinical acute infectious mononucleosis and laboratory evidence of primary EBV infection were used as donors. Heparinized peripheral blood was drawn at clinical presentation with mononucleosis symptoms and again about 6 months later. Ficoll-Paque density gradient centrifugation was used to isolate PBMCs.

A word on this clone: No much larger clone exists at a distance of one base, and base qualities are not known.

The germline V gene (reference sequence) supplies CDR1 MNHEY and CDR2 SMNVEV. From its cysteine to its phenylalanine, the CDR3 spans 8 amino acids. Of all the DNA, just the CDR3 is kept, 24 bases in frame from base 1. For TCR profiling, total RNA from no fewer than 8,000 sorted tetramer+ CD8 T cells was reverse transcribed into cDNA. PCR with primers that anneal to V and J regions amplified CDR3 regions and added unique molecular identifiers to track templates. TCRalpha and TCRbeta chains were profiled using the immunoSEQ platform, including its sequencing and error-correction standards. In the original analysis: Clonal copy numbers were corrected for sequencing and PCR errors, and CDR3s were defined according to IMGT conventions. Analysis was limited to productive rearrangements and used immunoSEQ Analyzer versions 2.0 and 3.0, and gene-pairing frequencies were further processed in Microsoft Excel. Circos plots were used to visualize V-J pairings, and MEME together with a custom motifSearch program was used to find CDR3 motifs. The OLGA algorithm was used to calculate the probability of generation of TCR sequences. Clonotypes seen at both visits were called persistent; those seen only acutely were nonpersistent; those seen only at convalescence were de novo. Any amino acid clonotype used by more than one donor was defined as a public TCR. What TCRdb holds here is the immuneACCESS table cut down to in-frame rearrangements. Part of the clones is not present; checked against another copy, under half of the missing clones reflect an unresolved V gene, and the others are unexplained. V and J calls plus clone size are reproduced from that table; the DNA served to infer D and trimming. Recorded for this sample are about 7,400 clones; around a quarter of them occurred a single time. Around 28% of the sample is held by the ten biggest clonotypes.

The full study reports these points: Just about 9% of the unique acute clonotypes remained in convalescence, but these persisting clonotypes accounted for most of the response, and new, diverse de novo clonotypes seemingly replaced the other acute clonotypes. The low acute-to-convalescent clonotype overlap might be partly explained by sampling error, because only a fraction of each donor's blood was analyzed. Only a few donors were included in the cohort, so group averages were based on very few individuals. In TCR repertoire selection for BRLF1 (YVL-BR), TCRalpha CDR3 motifs took on a dominant role, whereas TCRbeta played only a minimal one.

This material consisted of EBV YVL epitope tetramer+ CD8+ T cells sorted from PBMCs, taken during acute infectious mononucleosis. Explained via the paper, the cell subset or site label denotes: CD8 T cells binding a tetramer with EBV BRLF1 109-117 peptide (YVL-BR). This clonotype originated in a woman aged 18 to 35 with infectious mononucleosis caused by EBV. The rearranged chain carries TRBV27 and TRBJ2-1; TRBD1 is a possible D gene, resting on 5 matching bases. For the CDR3, the sequence is CWGGEQFF. The nucleotides read TGTTGGGGCGGTGAGCAGTTCTTC.